The 6 T cell receptor beta chains presented below share a single source sample, sequenced in a study of graft-versus-host responses after intestinal transplantation. Profiling relied on immunoSEQ multiplex PCR, and the TCRdb table lists in-frame clones only, not all of them. The sample lists 35,000 to 45,000 clones, around 95% occurring once. The input for sequencing was PBMCs, taken 16 days after intestinal transplant. Receptor source: a human patient who received an intestinal transplant, so some T cells may come from the graft donor.

The chain combines TRBV19 with TRBJ1-2; 9 nucleotides match TRBD1. Germline CDR1 is LNHDA and CDR2 is SQIVND (reference sequence). J gave up 7 bases and V 3 bases, and 12 bases lay outside the gene matches. The CDR3 spans 16 residues. Here the CDR3 reads CASSMGGRTGVRGYTF. As DNA, the CDR3 is TGTGCCAGTAGTATGGGGGGCAGGACAGGGGTTCGTGGCTACACCTTC.

The V call is TRBV19, the J call TRBJ2-3; a possible D gene is TRBD2 (5 bases). The V and J ends lost 8 bases and 6 bases respectively, with 6 bases between them. This CDR3 is 10 amino acids long. CDR1 is LNHDA, CDR2 SQIVND, per germline (reference sequence). Here the CDR3 DNA reads TGTGCCAGTCGAGGGGATACGCAGTATTTT. It is translated as CASRGDTQYF.

The V and J genes are TRBV28 and TRBJ2-7; TRBD1 is a possible D gene (6 bases). Trimming left V 6 bases short and J 1 base short, with 10 bases between. The CDR3 is 13 amino acids. Germline lookup yields CDR1 MDHEN and CDR2 SYDVKM. CDR3 residues: CASSYDRSYEQYF. DNA for the CDR3: TGTGCCAGCAGCTACGACAGGTCCTACGAGCAGTACTTC.

The chain links TRBV7-2 to TRBJ2-1; TRBD2 matches at 7 bases. CDR3 length: 16 amino acids. Trimming removed 1 base from V and 2 bases from J; junction bases left unmatched: 5. CDR1 SGHTA and CDR2 FQGNSA come from the germline V gene. CDR3 bases: TGTGCCAGCAGCTTAGAAATTAGCGGGCCCTACAATGAGCAGTTCTTC. This sequence encodes CASSLEISGPYNEQFF.

The chain carries TRBV5-8 and TRBJ2-7; D unclear. V lost 4 bases and J lost 0, with 17 bases in between. The germline V gene has CDR1 SGHTS and CDR2 YDEGEE. This CDR3 is built from 16 residues. CDR3 DNA: TGTGCCAGCAGCCACCCTCGGCACTCTCTCTCCTACGAGCAGTACTTC. Its translation: CASSHPRHSLSYEQYF.

The chain has TRBV19 and TRBJ1-4; possibly TRBD1 for D (6 bases). Germline CDR1 and CDR2: LNHDA and SQIVND (reference sequence). Trimming left V 3 bases short and J 9 bases short, with 17 bases between. The CDR3 covers 15 residues. The CDR3 coding sequence is TGTGCCAGTAGTATCGACCTGGACAGATCCCAAAAACTGTTTTTT. It is translated as CASSIDLDRSQKLFF.